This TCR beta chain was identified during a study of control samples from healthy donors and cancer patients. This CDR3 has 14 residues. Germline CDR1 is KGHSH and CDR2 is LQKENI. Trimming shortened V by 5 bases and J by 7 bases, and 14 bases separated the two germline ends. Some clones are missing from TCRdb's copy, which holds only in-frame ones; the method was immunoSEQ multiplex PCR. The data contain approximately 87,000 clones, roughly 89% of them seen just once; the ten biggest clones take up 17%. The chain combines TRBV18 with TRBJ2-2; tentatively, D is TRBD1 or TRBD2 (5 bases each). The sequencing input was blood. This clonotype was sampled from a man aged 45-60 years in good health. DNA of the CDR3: TGTGCCAGCTCATCCGGGACGTCAGGCGGGGAGCTGTTTTTT. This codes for CASSSGTSGGELFF.